This TCR beta chain was profiled in a study of Graves' ophthalmopathy and Graves' hyperthyroidism. The V gene end was trimmed by 1 base and the J gene end by 1 base; junction bases not matched to a gene: 6. Germline V gene lookup returns CDR1 LNHNV and CDR2 YYDKDF (reference sequence). The CDR3 sequence is 17 residues long. The authors defined stable hyperthyroidism as no ophthalmopathy within 18 months of follow-up. Newly diagnosed, the hyperthyroidism patients had under 2 months' duration and were aged 18 to 65. The study excluded patients with other autoimmune diseases, uncontrolled infections, pregnancy or lactation. At least ten counts were recorded for this clonotype. No antigen is known for it. Amplifying from RNA transcripts, the study obtained TCR beta CDR3 regions. Investigators did first-round RT-PCR with HTBI primers, then second-round multiplex PCR. TCRdb ran MiXCR on the multiplex PCR reads and lists one entry per CDR3 protein. Among just over 400,000 distinct CDR3 sequences listed, roughly 21% were seen once.

Notes on the study in general: Ophthalmopathy progression was predicted by the model at 55% to 71% sensitivity and 72.22% specificity.

The chain joins TRBV15 to TRBJ2-2; 7 positions agree with TRBD2. The sequenced sample was peripheral blood. This clonotype was sampled from a young woman with stable Graves' hyperthyroidism. Here the CDR3 reads CATSRGEGGRNTGELFF. The CDR3 region has the DNA TGTGCCACCAGCAGAGGGGAGGGCGGGAGGAACACCGGGGAGCTGTTTTTT.